The rows below give T cell receptor beta chains drawn from one sample of a study of shared clonotypes between healthy human individuals. TCRdb's copy holds only in-frame clones and misses some; the assay was immunoSEQ multiplex PCR. The top ten clones hold about 1.5% of a sample with about 980,000 clones, 76% of them seen once. Sequencing was performed on memory CD4+ T cells sorted from blood. The receptors shown here come from a man between 18 and 35 years old in good health. Both conserved end residues are part of each CDR3. The D gene is left open where the match is weak. Clone size is given for some rows only: seen once, a few or many times, or a class if the clone is expanded.

D gene: TRBD1; V gene: TRBV29-1; J gene: TRBJ1-1; clone size: few; CDR3 protein: CSVTGTANTEAFF; CDR3 DNA: TGCAGCGTGACCGGGACAGCCAACACTGAAGCTTTCTTT
D gene: NA; V gene: TRBV9; J gene: TRBJ2-7; clone size: NA; CDR3 protein: CASSARGVAAYPYEQYF; CDR3 DNA: TGTGCCAGCAGCGCGAGGGGTGTGGCAGCCTACCCCTACGAGCAGTACTTC
D gene: NA; V gene: TRBV5-6; J gene: TRBJ2-2; clone size: NA; CDR3 protein: CASSLFRGRNTGELFF; CDR3 DNA: TGTGCCAGCAGCTTGTTCCGAGGTCGGAACACCGGGGAGCTGTTTTTT
D gene: NA; V gene: TRBV5-1; J gene: TRBJ2-7; clone size: NA; CDR3 protein: CASSLEDGTYEQYF; CDR3 DNA: TGCGCCAGCAGCTTGGAAGACGGAACCTACGAGCAGTACTTC
D gene: TRBD1; V gene: TRBV30; J gene: TRBJ2-5; clone size: NA; CDR3 protein: CAWSGRGQSQYF; CDR3 DNA: TGTGCCTGGAGCGGAAGGGGACAGAGCCAGTACTTC
D gene: NA; V gene: TRBV6-1; J gene: TRBJ2-5; clone size: NA; CDR3 protein: CASSDWTSKGKETQYF; CDR3 DNA: TGTGCCAGCAGTGACTGGACATCTAAGGGAAAAGAGACCCAGTACTTC
D gene: NA; V gene: TRBV9; J gene: TRBJ2-4; clone size: NA; CDR3 protein: CASSVEQGNIQYF; CDR3 DNA: TGTGCCAGCAGCGTAGAGCAGGGTAACATTCAGTACTTC
D gene: TRBD1; V gene: TRBV5-6; J gene: TRBJ1-1; clone size: NA; CDR3 protein: CASSLGTGNTEAFF; CDR3 DNA: TGTGCCAGCAGCTTGGGGACAGGGAACACTGAAGCTTTCTTT
D gene: TRBD1; V gene: TRBV28; J gene: TRBJ1-5; clone size: NA; CDR3 protein: CASSRLTGGGNQPQHF; CDR3 DNA: TGTGCCAGCAGTAGACTCACAGGGGGCGGGAATCAGCCCCAGCATTTT
D gene: NA; V gene: TRBV19; J gene: TRBJ2-5; clone size: NA; CDR3 protein: CASSINPGETQYF; CDR3 DNA: TGTGCCAGTAGTATAAACCCTGGGGAGACCCAGTACTTC
D gene: NA; V gene: TRBV9; J gene: TRBJ2-2; clone size: NA; CDR3 protein: CASSEGVTGELFF; CDR3 DNA: TGTGCCAGCAGTGAGGGGGTCACCGGGGAGCTGTTTTTT
D gene: NA; V gene: TRBV7-2; J gene: TRBJ2-7; clone size: NA; CDR3 protein: CAIERRFPYEQYF; CDR3 DNA: TGTGCCATCGAAAGGAGGTTCCCCTACGAGCAGTACTTC
D gene: TRBD1; V gene: TRBV18; J gene: TRBJ2-3; clone size: NA; CDR3 protein: CASSWTGSTDTQYF; CDR3 DNA: TGTGCCAGCTCCTGGACAGGTTCCACAGATACGCAGTATTTT
D gene: NA; V gene: TRBV7-2; J gene: TRBJ1-6; clone size: NA; CDR3 protein: CASSSLRGASPLHF; CDR3 DNA: TGTGCCAGCAGCTCGCTCCGGGGTGCTTCACCCCTCCACTTT
D gene: TRBD2; V gene: TRBV18; J gene: TRBJ2-7; clone size: NA; CDR3 protein: CASSPMAGADEQYF; CDR3 DNA: TGTGCCAGCTCACCGATGGCGGGAGCCGACGAGCAGTACTTC
D gene: NA; V gene: TRBV25-1; J gene: TRBJ1-2; clone size: few; CDR3 protein: CASSERRGYGYTF; CDR3 DNA: TGTGCCAGCAGTGAACGCAGGGGTTATGGCTACACCTTC
D gene: TRBD2; V gene: TRBV4-3; J gene: TRBJ2-3; clone size: NA; CDR3 protein: CASSQDSILAFASTDTQYF; CDR3 DNA: TGCGCCAGCAGCCAAGATTCCATACTAGCGTTCGCGAGCACAGATACGCAGTATTTT
D gene: NA; V gene: TRBV21-1; J gene: TRBJ2-2; clone size: few; CDR3 protein: CASSNGSGGPGDTGELFF; CDR3 DNA: TGTGCCAGCAGCAACGGTAGCGGGGGGCCCGGGGACACCGGGGAGCTGTTTTTT
D gene: TRBD2; V gene: TRBV2; J gene: TRBJ2-4; clone size: many; CDR3 protein: CASSEALSGRVIQYF; CDR3 DNA: TGTGCCAGCAGTGAAGCGCTGAGCGGGAGGGTCATTCAGTACTTC
D gene: TRBD2; V gene: TRBV7-9; J gene: TRBJ2-2; clone size: NA; CDR3 protein: CASTLLGGLAGELFF; CDR3 DNA: TGTGCCAGCACCCTCCTGGGAGGGCTGGCCGGGGAGCTGTTTTTT
D gene: TRBD1; V gene: TRBV28; J gene: TRBJ1-1; clone size: NA; CDR3 protein: CASTHEGAPVTEAFF; CDR3 DNA: TGTGCCAGCACCCACGAGGGGGCCCCGGTCACTGAAGCTTTCTTT
D gene: NA; V gene: TRBV7-8; J gene: TRBJ2-4; clone size: NA; CDR3 protein: CASSFSSVLAKNIQYF; CDR3 DNA: TGTGCCAGCAGCTTTAGTTCAGTGCTAGCCAAAAACATTCAGTACTTC
D gene: TRBD1; V gene: TRBV5-1; J gene: TRBJ1-4; clone size: few; CDR3 protein: CASSLAGQQGAREKLFF; CDR3 DNA: TGCGCCAGCAGCTTGGCGGGACAACAGGGGGCGCGTGAAAAACTGTTTTTT
D gene: NA; V gene: TRBV4-3; J gene: TRBJ2-4; clone size: NA; CDR3 protein: CASSPDSGGAKNIQYF; CDR3 DNA: TGCGCCAGCAGCCCCGACAGTGGCGGGGCCAAAAACATTCAGTACTTC
D gene: NA; V gene: TRBV28; J gene: TRBJ1-5; clone size: NA; CDR3 protein: CASSRGTNGNQPQHF; CDR3 DNA: TGTGCCAGCAGCCGGGGGACTAACGGCAATCAGCCCCAGCATTTT
D gene: NA; V gene: TRBV28; J gene: TRBJ2-7; clone size: NA; CDR3 protein: CASNPQGTYEQYF; CDR3 DNA: TGTGCCAGCAATCCGCAGGGCACCTACGAGCAGTACTTC
D gene: TRBD1; V gene: TRBV5-4; J gene: TRBJ1-1; clone size: NA; CDR3 protein: CASSLTGQGETEAFF; CDR3 DNA: TGTGCCAGCAGCTTAACGGGACAGGGGGAGACTGAAGCTTTCTTT
D gene: TRBD1; V gene: TRBV14; J gene: TRBJ2-7; clone size: once; CDR3 protein: CASSRPTGGVKGEQYF; CDR3 DNA: TGTGCCAGCAGCCGACCCACAGGGGGAGTTAAGGGCGAGCAGTACTTC
D gene: TRBD2; V gene: TRBV10-1; J gene: TRBJ2-3; clone size: NA; CDR3 protein: CASSEGTTQGTQYF; CDR3 DNA: TGCGCCAGCAGTGAGGGGACTACCCAGGGAACGCAGTATTTT
D gene: NA; V gene: TRBV20-1; J gene: TRBJ2-1; clone size: NA; CDR3 protein: CSAGDYNEQFF; CDR3 DNA: TGCAGTGCTGGTGATTACAATGAGCAGTTCTTC
D gene: TRBD1; V gene: TRBV7-9; J gene: TRBJ1-4; clone size: NA; CDR3 protein: CASSRDRGNEKLFF; CDR3 DNA: TGTGCCAGCAGTCGAGACAGGGGAAATGAAAAACTGTTTTTT
D gene: NA; V gene: TRBV6-5; J gene: TRBJ1-2; clone size: NA; CDR3 protein: CASSYDGVYGYTF; CDR3 DNA: TGTGCCAGCAGTTACGACGGGGTCTATGGCTACACCTTC
D gene: NA; V gene: TRBV11-2; J gene: TRBJ1-2; clone size: few; CDR3 protein: CASSLDPGMGYTF; CDR3 DNA: TGTGCCAGCAGCTTAGATCCCGGGATGGGCTACACCTTC
D gene: NA; V gene: TRBV5-4; J gene: TRBJ1-1; clone size: NA; CDR3 protein: CASSFGRQNTEAFF; CDR3 DNA: TGTGCCAGCAGTTTCGGACGCCAGAACACTGAAGCTTTCTTT
D gene: NA; V gene: TRBV29-1; J gene: TRBJ2-3; clone size: few; CDR3 protein: CSVPGSLITDTQYF; CDR3 DNA: TGCAGCGTTCCCGGCTCCTTGATAACAGATACGCAGTATTTT
D gene: TRBD1; V gene: TRBV29-1; J gene: TRBJ2-7; clone size: NA; CDR3 protein: CSARGQVYEQYF; CDR3 DNA: TGCAGCGCCCGGGGACAGGTCTACGAGCAGTACTTC
D gene: TRBD1; V gene: TRBV19; J gene: TRBJ2-5; clone size: NA; CDR3 protein: CASSNTGTGGLETQYF; CDR3 DNA: TGTGCCAGTAGTAATACCGGGACAGGGGGCTTGGAGACCCAGTACTTC
D gene: NA; V gene: TRBV7-9; J gene: TRBJ1-2; clone size: NA; CDR3 protein: CASSLVGRGNDGYTF; CDR3 DNA: TGTGCCAGCAGCTTAGTGGGGAGGGGGAACGATGGCTACACCTTC
D gene: NA; V gene: TRBV9; J gene: TRBJ2-5; clone size: NA; CDR3 protein: CASSAQGSRETQYF; CDR3 DNA: TGTGCCAGCAGCGCGCAGGGGTCCCGGGAGACCCAGTACTTC
D gene: NA; V gene: TRBV18; J gene: TRBJ2-1; clone size: few; CDR3 protein: CASSPSTGYNEQFF; CDR3 DNA: TGTGCCAGCTCACCAAGCACTGGTTACAATGAGCAGTTCTTC
D gene: NA; V gene: TRBV29-1; J gene: TRBJ2-3; clone size: NA; CDR3 protein: CSARWGSSTDTQYF; CDR3 DNA: TGCAGCGCCCGGTGGGGCTCTAGCACAGATACGCAGTATTTT
D gene: NA; V gene: TRBV14; J gene: TRBJ2-2; clone size: NA; CDR3 protein: CASSQDGRNGELFF; CDR3 DNA: TGTGCCAGCAGCCAAGATGGGCGAAACGGGGAGCTGTTTTTT
D gene: NA; V gene: TRBV18; J gene: TRBJ1-5; clone size: NA; CDR3 protein: CASSPEGRPNQPQHF; CDR3 DNA: TGTGCCAGCTCACCGGAGGGTAGGCCGAATCAGCCCCAGCATTTT